A single sample gave rise to the 13 T cell receptor beta chains below, sequenced in a study of blood T cell repertoires in COVID-19. The protocol was immunoSEQ multiplex PCR, while the TCRdb copy is restricted to in-frame clones and leaves out a portion. In the table there are 150,000 or so clones, 78% of which are singletons. The specimen sequenced was peripheral blood. The receptors stem from an elderly man with acute or convalescent COVID-19.

This clone was observed once. The chain recombines TRBV4-2 with TRBJ1-6, with D tentatively TRBD1 (6 bases). V lost 1 base and J lost 9, with 10 bases in between. There are 14 residues in the CDR3. CDR1 and CDR2 (germline): LGHNA, YNFKEQ. This CDR3 reads CASSQVRGGSPLHF. The CDR3 DNA reads TGTGCCAGCAGCCAAGTGCGAGGGGGTTCACCCCTCCACTTT.

The rearrangement joins TRBV4-1 to TRBJ1-2; 11 bases agree with TRBD1. The CDR3 has 15 amino acids. Trimming took 4 bases from V and 4 from J; bases not matched to a gene: 5. The germline V gene has CDR1 MGHRA and CDR2 YSYEKL. CDR3 residues: CASSRGTGGPYGYTF. The CDR3 coding sequence is TGCGCCAGCAGCCGAGGGACAGGGGGTCCCTATGGCTACACCTTC.

The chain combines TRBV29-1 with TRBJ2-7; the match to TRBD1 covers 7 bases. Losses at the gene ends were 1 base for V and 7 bases for J; bases not matched to a gene: 4. Per the germline V gene, CDR1 is SQVTM and CDR2 is ANQGSEA. This CDR3 contains 12 residues. In nucleotides, the CDR3 is TGCAGCGTTGAAGGCCAGGGGGATGAGCAGTACTTC. Its protein product is CSVEGQGDEQYF.

V is TRBV6-2 or TRBV6-3 and J is TRBJ2-5, with 7 bases identical to TRBD2. The CDR3 loop spans 12 amino acids. V lost 5 bases, J lost 3 bases, and 0 bases stayed unmatched. Germline V CDR1 and CDR2: MNHEY, SVGEGT. The CDR3 DNA sequence: TGTGCCAGCAGTAGCGGGGAAGAGACCCAGTACTTC. Its translation is CASSSGEETQYF.

The table lists this clone with a few counts. CDR3 in DNA: TGCGCCAGCAGCCAAGATACTAGCGGGGGGGCGGAGACCCAGTACTTC. Translating it yields CASSQDTSGGAETQYF. The V and J genes are TRBV4-3 and TRBJ2-5; 13 bases align to TRBD2. The germline V gene has CDR1 LGHNA and CDR2 YSLEER. The V and J ends lost 0 bases and 5 bases, in that order; junction bases with no gene match: 3. The CDR3 totals 16 residues.

The CDR3 is CASTSSYYEQYF. In DNA, the CDR3 is TGTGCCAGCACGTCTTCCTATTACGAGCAGTACTTC. This chain uses TRBV2 with TRBJ2-7; D is ambiguous. Trimming shortened V by 7 bases and J by 4 bases, and 11 bases separated the two germline ends. The CDR3 is 12 residues long. Germline assignment: CDR1 SNHLY and CDR2 FYNNEI.

The rearrangement links TRBV27 to TRBJ2-7; 8 bases align to TRBD1. The CDR3 is made up of 15 amino acids. Germline lookup yields CDR1 MNHEY and CDR2 SMNVEV (reference sequence). V trimming: 2 bases; J trimming: 1 base; junction bases outside the gene matches: 4. The CDR3 DNA reads TGTGCCAGCAGTTTAAGCCGGACAGGGTCCTACGAGCAGTACTTC. The encoded protein is CASSLSRTGSYEQYF.

The rearrangement links TRBV21-1 to TRBJ2-7; TRBD1, the table's D call, was not compared with the DNA. TRBV21-1 is designated a pseudogene. This CDR3 comprises 18 residues. CDR3 nucleotides: TGTGCCAGCAGAATTGTAGGGGTCGCCGCCCTTAGCTCCTACGAGCAGTACGTC. It specifies CASRIVGVAALSSYEQYV.

The V gene is TRBV14, the J gene TRBJ1-2; possibly TRBD1 for D (6 bases). V dropped 5 bases and J dropped 3 bases, with 13 bases sitting between them. The CDR3 is 14 amino acids. Germline assignment: CDR1 SGHDN and CDR2 FVKESK. The chain's CDR3 is CASSGTGYYYGYTF. CDR3 DNA sequence: TGTGCCAGCAGCGGAACAGGGTACTACTATGGCTACACCTTC. The full variable domain, in which reference TRBV14 and TRBJ1-2 provide the parts outside the CDR3, is EAGVTQFPSHSVIEKGQTVTLRCDPISGHDNLYWYRRVMGKEIKFLLHFVKESKQDESGMPNNRFLAERTGGTYSTLKVQPAELEDSGVYFCASSGTGYYYGYTFGSGTRLTVV.

This clone was counted between two and nine times. This rearrangement joins TRBV19 to TRBJ1-2; 9 bases are a match to TRBD1. The CDR3 extends over 15 amino acids. Unmatched junction bases numbered 11, after V lost 4 bases and J lost 8 bases. Germline CDR1 is LNHDA and CDR2 is SQIVND (reference sequence). CDR3 DNA: TGTGCCAGTAGTAAGGGGGACAGGGAAGGTTTAGGCTACACCTTC. This encodes CASSKGDREGLGYTF.

The CDR3 loop reads CASSYVQGAGEQYF. The CDR3, as DNA: TGTGCCAGCAGTTACGTACAGGGGGCGGGCGAGCAGTACTTC. The rearrangement joins TRBV6-5 to TRBJ2-7, with 9 bases lining up with TRBD1. This CDR3 spans 14 amino acids. Germline CDR1 and CDR2: MNHEY and SVGAGI. Trimming removed 2 bases from V and 6 bases from J; junction bases left unmatched: 5.

This clone was found a few times. The V and J genes are TRBV7-2 and TRBJ2-3; D not resolved. CDR1 is SGHTA and CDR2 is FQGNSA in the germline V gene. The CDR3 has 12 residues. Trimming cost V 4 bases and J 6 bases, with 8 bases left between them. Here the CDR3 reads CASSSVRDTQYF. The CDR3 nucleotides are TGTGCCAGCAGCTCTGTGAGGGATACGCAGTATTTT.

V gene TRBV7-3 combines with J gene TRBJ1-1; perhaps TRBD1 as D (6 bases). This CDR3 is built from 14 residues. CDR1 and CDR2 (germline): SGHTA, FQGTGA. Trimming removed 1 base at V and 4 bases at J, with 10 bases between. CDR3 protein: CASSLMQGTTEAFF. CDR3 in DNA: TGTGCCAGCAGCTTAATGCAGGGGACCACTGAAGCTTTCTTT.